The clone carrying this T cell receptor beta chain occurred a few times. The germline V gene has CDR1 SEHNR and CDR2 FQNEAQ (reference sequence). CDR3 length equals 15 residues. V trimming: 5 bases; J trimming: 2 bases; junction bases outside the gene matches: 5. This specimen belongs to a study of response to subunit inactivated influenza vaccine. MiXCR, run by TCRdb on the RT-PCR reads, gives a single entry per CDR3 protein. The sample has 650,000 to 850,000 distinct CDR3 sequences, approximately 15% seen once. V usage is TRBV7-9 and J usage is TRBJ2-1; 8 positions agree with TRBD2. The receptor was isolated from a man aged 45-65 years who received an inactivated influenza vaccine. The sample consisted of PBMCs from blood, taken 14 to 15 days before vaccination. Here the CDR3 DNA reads TGTGCCAGCAGCGTCGGGACTAGTCCCTACAATGAGCAGTTCTTC. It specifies CASSVGTSPYNEQFF.